The entry below describes one TCR beta chain. Its specific antigen is unknown. The sample holds no much larger clone one base away, and base qualities are not on file. Libraries were prepared through the immunoSEQ multiplex PCR assay. Sourced from immuneACCESS, this table was stored by TCRdb with only in-frame sequences that have V and J called. A share of the clones is absent; for the studies checked, an unresolved V gene accounts for under half, and the remainder has no known explanation. The table for this sample lists around 48,000 clones; 88% of them were counted only once. Of the sample, roughly 1.2% falls within the top ten clones. This sample stems from a study of T cell changes during pregnancy in multiple sclerosis (dated by TCRdb to the late 2010s). Study-wide context: The study examined how the T cell repertoire changed over the course of pregnancy in women with multiple sclerosis.

The CDR3 spans 17 residues, from the cysteine through the phenylalanine. Just CDR3 DNA is preserved here, 51 bases in frame from base 1. Trimming takes 0 bases off V and 3 bases off J; junction bases not matched to a gene: 5. In the germline V gene, CDR1 corresponds to MDHEN and CDR2 to SYDVKM. Sequenced here: CD4+ T cells from peripheral blood mononuclear cells, sampled in the second trimester of pregnancy. The V and J segments used are TRBV28 and TRBJ2-1; 10 bases in the junction line up with TRBD2. This receptor was identified in a female donor with multiple sclerosis, enrolled in a pregnancy study. The CDR3 reads CASSLWASGSGYNEQFF. Read as DNA, the sequence is TGTGCCAGCAGTTTATGGGCTAGCGGGAGCGGCTACAATGAGCAGTTCTTC.